This T cell receptor (beta chain) was obtained from a study of Ad26.COV2.S vaccination and SARS-CoV-2 variants. General study findings and limits: Vaccinees and placebo recipients showed similar non-spike TCR breadth.

The CDR3 runs 13 residues. With 6 bases removed from V and 2 bases from J, the gap between germline ends came to 8 bases. Germline assignment: CDR1 LNHDA and CDR2 SQIVND (reference sequence). Comment on this clone: Its antigen is not identified.

Generated by immunoSEQ multiplex PCR, the TCRdb table keeps only in-frame clones and is missing some. This table holds about 680,000 clones, 89% found once. Treatment noted: 19 received Ad26.COV2.S at low or high dose, single or two shots; about 5 received placebo; per-sample allocation not given. Collection of samples fell on day 63 after the first vaccine or placebo injection. In Boston, an adult donor aged 18-55 years took part. An Ad26 vector was used to express Wuhan-strain SARS-CoV-2 spike as the vaccine. Source: peripheral blood, taken in a trial of Ad26.COV2.S vaccine versus placebo. This sequence was found in a person between 18 and 60 years old who received the Ad26.COV2.S COVID-19 vaccine or a placebo. The J gene is TRBJ1-3, the V gene TRBV19; no firm D call. CDR3 sequence reads: CASSSTPGNTIYF. DNA for the CDR3: TGTGCCAGTAGCTCTACTCCTGGAAACACCATATATTTT.